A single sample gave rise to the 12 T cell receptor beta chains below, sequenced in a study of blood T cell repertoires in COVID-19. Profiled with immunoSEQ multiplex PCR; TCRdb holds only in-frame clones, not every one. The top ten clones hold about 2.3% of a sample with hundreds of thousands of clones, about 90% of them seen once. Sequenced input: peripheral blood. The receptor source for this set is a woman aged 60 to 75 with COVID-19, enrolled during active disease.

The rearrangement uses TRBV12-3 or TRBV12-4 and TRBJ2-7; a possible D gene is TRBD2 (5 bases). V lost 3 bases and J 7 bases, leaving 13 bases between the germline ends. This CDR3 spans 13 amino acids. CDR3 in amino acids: CASSFPGVGEQYF. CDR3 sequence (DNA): TGTGCCAGCAGTTTTCCCGGGGTAGGAGAGCAGTACTTC.

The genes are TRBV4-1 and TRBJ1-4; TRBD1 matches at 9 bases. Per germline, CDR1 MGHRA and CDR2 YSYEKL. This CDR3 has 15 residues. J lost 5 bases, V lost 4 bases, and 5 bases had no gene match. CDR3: CASSRGDRANEKLFF. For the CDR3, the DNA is TGCGCCAGCAGCCGGGGGGACAGGGCCAATGAAAAACTGTTTTTT.

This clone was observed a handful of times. CDR3 in DNA: TGTGCCAGCAGGAACGGACAGGGGGCTGAAAAACTGTTTTTT. This encodes CASRNGQGAEKLFF. The chain couples TRBV5-5 to TRBJ1-4, with TRBD1 matching 11 bases. The CDR3 spans 14 residues. CDR1 is SGHKS and CDR2 is YYEKEE in the germline V gene (reference sequence). Losses at the gene ends were 5 bases for V and 7 bases for J; bases not matched to a gene: 4.

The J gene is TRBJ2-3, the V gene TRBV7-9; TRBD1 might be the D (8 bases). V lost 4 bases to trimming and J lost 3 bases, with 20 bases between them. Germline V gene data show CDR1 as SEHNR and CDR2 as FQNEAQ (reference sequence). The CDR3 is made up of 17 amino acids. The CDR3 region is CASSSRGGTGETDTQYF. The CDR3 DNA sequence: TGTGCCAGCAGCTCCCGGGGAGGGACAGGTGAAACAGATACGCAGTATTTT.

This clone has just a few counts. The CDR3 region has the DNA TGCACCAGCAGCCCCTCCGCGGGACTAGCGGGGGGAAGGAACACCGGGGAGCTGTTTTTT. It encodes CTSSPSAGLAGGRNTGELFF. The V and J genes are TRBV1 and TRBJ2-2; the table's D call, TRBD2, has no DNA check behind it. TRBV1 is flagged as a pseudogene. The length of the CDR3 is 20 residues.

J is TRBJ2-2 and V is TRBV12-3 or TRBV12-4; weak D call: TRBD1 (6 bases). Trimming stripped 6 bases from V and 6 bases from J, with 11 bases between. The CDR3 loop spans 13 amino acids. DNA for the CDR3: TGTGCCAGCAGGCGGCAGGGGCCCGGGGAGCTGTTTTTT. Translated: CASRRQGPGELFF.

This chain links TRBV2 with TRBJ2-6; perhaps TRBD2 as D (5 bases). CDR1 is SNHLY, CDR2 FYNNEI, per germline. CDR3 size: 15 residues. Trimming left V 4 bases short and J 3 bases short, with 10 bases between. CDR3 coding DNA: TGTGCCAGCAGTGTCGCGGGTGTTGGGGCCAACGTCCTGACTTTC. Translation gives CASSVAGVGANVLTF.

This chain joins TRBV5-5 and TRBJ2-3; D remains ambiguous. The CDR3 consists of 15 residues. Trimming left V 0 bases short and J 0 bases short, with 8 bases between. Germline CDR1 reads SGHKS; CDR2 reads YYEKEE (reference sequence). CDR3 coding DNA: TGTGCCAGCAGCTTGGGGAGACTTAGCACAGATACGCAGTATTTT. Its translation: CASSLGRLSTDTQYF.

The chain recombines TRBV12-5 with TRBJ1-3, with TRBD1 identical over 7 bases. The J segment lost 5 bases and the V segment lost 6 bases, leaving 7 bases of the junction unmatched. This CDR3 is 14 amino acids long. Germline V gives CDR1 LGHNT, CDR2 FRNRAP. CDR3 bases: TGTGCTAGTGGCCGGCCGGGACAGCGAAACACCATATATTTT. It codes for CASGRPGQRNTIYF.

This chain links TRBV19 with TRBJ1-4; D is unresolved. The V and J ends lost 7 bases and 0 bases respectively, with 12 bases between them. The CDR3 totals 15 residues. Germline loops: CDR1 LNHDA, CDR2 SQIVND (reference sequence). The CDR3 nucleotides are TGTGCCAGTAATCTGCCCGGGACAACTAATGAAAAACTGTTTTTT. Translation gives CASNLPGTTNEKLFF. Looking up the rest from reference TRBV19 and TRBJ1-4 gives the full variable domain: DGGITQSPKYLFRKEGQNVTLSCEQNLNHDAMYWYRQDPGQGLRLIYYSQIVNDFQKGDIAEGYSVSREKKESFPLTVTSAQKNPTAFYLCASNLPGTTNEKLFFGSGTQLSVL.

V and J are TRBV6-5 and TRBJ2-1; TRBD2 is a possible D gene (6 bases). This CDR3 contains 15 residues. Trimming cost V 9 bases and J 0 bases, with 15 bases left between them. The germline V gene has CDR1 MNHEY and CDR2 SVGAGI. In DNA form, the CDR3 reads TGTGCCAGTCGGGTGGGGGGACTCTCCTACAATGAGCAGTTCTTC. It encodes CASRVGGLSYNEQFF.

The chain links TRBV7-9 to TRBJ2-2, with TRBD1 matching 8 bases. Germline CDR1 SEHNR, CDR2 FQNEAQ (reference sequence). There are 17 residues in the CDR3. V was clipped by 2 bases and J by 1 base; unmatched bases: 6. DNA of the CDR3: TGTGCCAGCAGCTTAAATACTGGACAGGGGAACACCGGGGAGCTGTTTTTT. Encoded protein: CASSLNTGQGNTGELFF. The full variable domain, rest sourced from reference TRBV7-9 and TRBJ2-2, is DTGVSQNPRHKITKRGQNVTFRCDPISEHNRLYWYRQTLGQGPEFLTYFQNEAQLEKSRLLSDRFSAERPKGSFSTLEIQRTEQGDSAMYLCASSLNTGQGNTGELFFGEGSRLTVL.